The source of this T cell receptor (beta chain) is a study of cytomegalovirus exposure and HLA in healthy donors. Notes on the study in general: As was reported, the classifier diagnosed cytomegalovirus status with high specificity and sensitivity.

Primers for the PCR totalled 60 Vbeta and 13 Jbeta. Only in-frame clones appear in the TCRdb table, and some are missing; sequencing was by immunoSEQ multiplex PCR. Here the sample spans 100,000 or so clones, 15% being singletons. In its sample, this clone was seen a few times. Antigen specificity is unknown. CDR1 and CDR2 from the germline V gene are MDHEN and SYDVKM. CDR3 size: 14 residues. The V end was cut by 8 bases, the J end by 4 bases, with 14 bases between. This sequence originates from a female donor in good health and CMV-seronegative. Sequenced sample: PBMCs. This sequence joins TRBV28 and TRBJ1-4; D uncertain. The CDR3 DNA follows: TGTGCCAGCGGGAGGATAAAGGGTAATGAAAAACTGTTTTTT. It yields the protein CASGRIKGNEKLFF.